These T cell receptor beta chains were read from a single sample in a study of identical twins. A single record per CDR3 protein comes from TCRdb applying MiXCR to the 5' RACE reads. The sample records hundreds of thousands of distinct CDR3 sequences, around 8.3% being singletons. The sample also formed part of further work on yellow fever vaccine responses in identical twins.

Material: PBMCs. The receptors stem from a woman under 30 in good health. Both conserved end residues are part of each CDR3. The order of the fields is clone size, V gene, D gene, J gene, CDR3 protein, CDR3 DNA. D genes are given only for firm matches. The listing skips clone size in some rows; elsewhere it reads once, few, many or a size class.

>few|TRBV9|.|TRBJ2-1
CASSVDGLEGLVIEQFF
TGTGCCAGCAGCGTAGATGGATTGGAGGGGTTAGTGATAGAGCAGTTCTTC
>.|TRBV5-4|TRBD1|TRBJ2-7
CASSLDHGTVFPEQYF
TGTGCCAGCAGCTTGGACCACGGGACAGTCTTCCCCGAGCAGTACTTC
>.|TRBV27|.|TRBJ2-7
CASSLTAFYEQYF
TGTGCCAGCAGTTTGACAGCGTTCTACGAGCAGTACTTC
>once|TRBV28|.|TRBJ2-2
CASSQDYSNTGELFF
TGTGCCAGCAGCCAAGACTATTCGAACACCGGGGAGCTGTTTTTT
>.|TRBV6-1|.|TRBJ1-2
CASSPRGANYGYTF
TGTGCCAGCAGCCCCCGGGGAGCTAACTATGGCTACACCTTC
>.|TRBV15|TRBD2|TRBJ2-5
CATSNSPATSPPETQYF
TGTGCCACCAGCAATTCCCCGGCGACTAGCCCCCCGGAGACCCAGTACTTC
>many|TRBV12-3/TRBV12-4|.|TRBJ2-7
CASSRTGSLYEQYF
TGTGCCAGCAGTCGGACCGGGAGCCTCTACGAGCAGTACTTC
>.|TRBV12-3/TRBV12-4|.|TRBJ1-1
CASSSWRDTEAFF
TGTGCCAGCAGCTCCTGGCGGGACACTGAAGCTTTCTTT
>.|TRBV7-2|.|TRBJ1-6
CASSVRPVADSPLHF
TGTGCCAGCAGCGTCCGCCCGGTAGCAGATTCACCCCTCCACTTT
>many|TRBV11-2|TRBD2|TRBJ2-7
CASNLAGDTYEQYF
TGTGCCAGCAATCTAGCGGGAGATACGTACGAGCAGTACTTC